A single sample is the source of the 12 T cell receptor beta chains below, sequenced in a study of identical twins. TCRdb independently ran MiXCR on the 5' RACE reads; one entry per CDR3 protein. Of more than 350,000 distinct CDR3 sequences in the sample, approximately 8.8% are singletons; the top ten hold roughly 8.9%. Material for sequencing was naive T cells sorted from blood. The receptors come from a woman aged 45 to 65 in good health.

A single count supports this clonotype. The DNA for the CDR3 is TGTGCCAGCAGCGTAATGGCTAGCGCCACAGATACGCAGTATTTT. The encoded protein is CASSVMASATDTQYF. V usage is TRBV9 and J usage is TRBJ2-3; D perhaps matches TRBD2 (6 bases). The CDR3 loop spans 15 amino acids. Trimming took off 1 base at V and 2 bases at J, with 11 bases between the two ends. Germline V gives CDR1 SGDLS, CDR2 YYNGEE.

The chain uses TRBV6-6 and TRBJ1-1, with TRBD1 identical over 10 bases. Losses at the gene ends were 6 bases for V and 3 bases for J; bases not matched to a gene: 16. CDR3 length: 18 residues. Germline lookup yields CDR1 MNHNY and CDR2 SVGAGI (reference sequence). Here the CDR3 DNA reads TGTGCCAGCAGCCACACCCAGGACAGGGGGGCATTGGACACTGAAGCTTTCTTT. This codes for CASSHTQDRGALDTEAFF.

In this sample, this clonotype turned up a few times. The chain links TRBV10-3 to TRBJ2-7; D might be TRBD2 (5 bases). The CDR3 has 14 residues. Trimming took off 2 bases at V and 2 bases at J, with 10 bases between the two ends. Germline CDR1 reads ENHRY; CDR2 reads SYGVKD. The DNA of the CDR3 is TGTGCCATCAGTGAGCCCGGGGTCCCCTACGAGCAGTACTTC. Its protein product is CAISEPGVPYEQYF.

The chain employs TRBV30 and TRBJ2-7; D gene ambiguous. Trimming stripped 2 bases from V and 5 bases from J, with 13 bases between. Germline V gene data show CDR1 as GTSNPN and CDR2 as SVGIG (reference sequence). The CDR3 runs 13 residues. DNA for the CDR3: TGTGCCTGGAGTATTAACTCGGGCGACGAGCAGTACTTC. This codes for CAWSINSGDEQYF.

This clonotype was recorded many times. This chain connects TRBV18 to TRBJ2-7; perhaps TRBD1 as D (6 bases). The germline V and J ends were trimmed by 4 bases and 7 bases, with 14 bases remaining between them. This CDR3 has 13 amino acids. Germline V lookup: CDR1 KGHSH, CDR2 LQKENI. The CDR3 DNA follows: TGTGCCAGCTCACAGGACAGTATGGGGGAGCAGTACGTC. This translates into CASSQDSMGEQYV.

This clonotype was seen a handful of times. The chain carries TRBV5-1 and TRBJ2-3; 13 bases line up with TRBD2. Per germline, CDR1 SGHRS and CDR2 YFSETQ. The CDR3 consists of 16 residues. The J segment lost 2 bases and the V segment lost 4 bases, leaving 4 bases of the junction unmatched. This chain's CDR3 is CASSPGLAGYTDTQYF. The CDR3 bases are TGCGCCAGCAGCCCGGGACTAGCGGGATACACAGATACGCAGTATTTT.

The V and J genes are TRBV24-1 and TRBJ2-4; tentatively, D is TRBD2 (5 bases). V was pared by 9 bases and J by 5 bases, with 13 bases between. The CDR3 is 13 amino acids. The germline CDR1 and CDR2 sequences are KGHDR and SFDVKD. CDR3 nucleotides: TGTGCCACCGGAGGAACAGACCAAAACATTCAGTACTTC. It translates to CATGGTDQNIQYF.

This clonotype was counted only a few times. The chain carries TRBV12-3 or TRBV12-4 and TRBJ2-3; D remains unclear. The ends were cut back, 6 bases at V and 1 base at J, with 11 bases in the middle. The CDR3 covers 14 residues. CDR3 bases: TGTGCCAGCAGGGACGGGCCGCGCACAGATACGCAGTATTTT. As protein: CASRDGPRTDTQYF.

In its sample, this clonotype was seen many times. The DNA for the CDR3 is TGTGCCAGCAGTTCTTACTACGAGCAGTACTTC. Its protein is CASSSYYEQYF. The chain recombines TRBV12-3 or TRBV12-4 with TRBJ2-7; D is undetermined. Trimming shortened V by 4 bases and J by 3 bases, and 4 bases separated the two germline ends. This CDR3 region has 11 residues.

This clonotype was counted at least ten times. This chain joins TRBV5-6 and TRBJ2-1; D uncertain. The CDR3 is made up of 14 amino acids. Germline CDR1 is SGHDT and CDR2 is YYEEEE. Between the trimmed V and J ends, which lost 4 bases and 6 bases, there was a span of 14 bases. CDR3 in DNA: TGTGCCAGCAGCCCACAAGACCGACGCAATGAGCAGTTCTTC. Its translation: CASSPQDRRNEQFF.

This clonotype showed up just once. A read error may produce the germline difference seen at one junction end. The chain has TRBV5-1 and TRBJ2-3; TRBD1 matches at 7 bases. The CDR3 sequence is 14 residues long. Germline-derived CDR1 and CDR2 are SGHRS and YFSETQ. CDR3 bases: TGCACCAGCAGCTTGAGACAGGGAACAGATACGCAGTATTTT. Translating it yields CTSSLRQGTDTQYF.

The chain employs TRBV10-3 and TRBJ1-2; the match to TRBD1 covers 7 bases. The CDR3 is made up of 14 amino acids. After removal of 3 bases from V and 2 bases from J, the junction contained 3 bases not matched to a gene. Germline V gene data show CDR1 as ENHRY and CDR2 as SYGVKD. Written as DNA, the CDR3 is TGTGCCATCAGTGACCAGACAGGGAACTATGGCTACACCTTC. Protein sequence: CAISDQTGNYGYTF.